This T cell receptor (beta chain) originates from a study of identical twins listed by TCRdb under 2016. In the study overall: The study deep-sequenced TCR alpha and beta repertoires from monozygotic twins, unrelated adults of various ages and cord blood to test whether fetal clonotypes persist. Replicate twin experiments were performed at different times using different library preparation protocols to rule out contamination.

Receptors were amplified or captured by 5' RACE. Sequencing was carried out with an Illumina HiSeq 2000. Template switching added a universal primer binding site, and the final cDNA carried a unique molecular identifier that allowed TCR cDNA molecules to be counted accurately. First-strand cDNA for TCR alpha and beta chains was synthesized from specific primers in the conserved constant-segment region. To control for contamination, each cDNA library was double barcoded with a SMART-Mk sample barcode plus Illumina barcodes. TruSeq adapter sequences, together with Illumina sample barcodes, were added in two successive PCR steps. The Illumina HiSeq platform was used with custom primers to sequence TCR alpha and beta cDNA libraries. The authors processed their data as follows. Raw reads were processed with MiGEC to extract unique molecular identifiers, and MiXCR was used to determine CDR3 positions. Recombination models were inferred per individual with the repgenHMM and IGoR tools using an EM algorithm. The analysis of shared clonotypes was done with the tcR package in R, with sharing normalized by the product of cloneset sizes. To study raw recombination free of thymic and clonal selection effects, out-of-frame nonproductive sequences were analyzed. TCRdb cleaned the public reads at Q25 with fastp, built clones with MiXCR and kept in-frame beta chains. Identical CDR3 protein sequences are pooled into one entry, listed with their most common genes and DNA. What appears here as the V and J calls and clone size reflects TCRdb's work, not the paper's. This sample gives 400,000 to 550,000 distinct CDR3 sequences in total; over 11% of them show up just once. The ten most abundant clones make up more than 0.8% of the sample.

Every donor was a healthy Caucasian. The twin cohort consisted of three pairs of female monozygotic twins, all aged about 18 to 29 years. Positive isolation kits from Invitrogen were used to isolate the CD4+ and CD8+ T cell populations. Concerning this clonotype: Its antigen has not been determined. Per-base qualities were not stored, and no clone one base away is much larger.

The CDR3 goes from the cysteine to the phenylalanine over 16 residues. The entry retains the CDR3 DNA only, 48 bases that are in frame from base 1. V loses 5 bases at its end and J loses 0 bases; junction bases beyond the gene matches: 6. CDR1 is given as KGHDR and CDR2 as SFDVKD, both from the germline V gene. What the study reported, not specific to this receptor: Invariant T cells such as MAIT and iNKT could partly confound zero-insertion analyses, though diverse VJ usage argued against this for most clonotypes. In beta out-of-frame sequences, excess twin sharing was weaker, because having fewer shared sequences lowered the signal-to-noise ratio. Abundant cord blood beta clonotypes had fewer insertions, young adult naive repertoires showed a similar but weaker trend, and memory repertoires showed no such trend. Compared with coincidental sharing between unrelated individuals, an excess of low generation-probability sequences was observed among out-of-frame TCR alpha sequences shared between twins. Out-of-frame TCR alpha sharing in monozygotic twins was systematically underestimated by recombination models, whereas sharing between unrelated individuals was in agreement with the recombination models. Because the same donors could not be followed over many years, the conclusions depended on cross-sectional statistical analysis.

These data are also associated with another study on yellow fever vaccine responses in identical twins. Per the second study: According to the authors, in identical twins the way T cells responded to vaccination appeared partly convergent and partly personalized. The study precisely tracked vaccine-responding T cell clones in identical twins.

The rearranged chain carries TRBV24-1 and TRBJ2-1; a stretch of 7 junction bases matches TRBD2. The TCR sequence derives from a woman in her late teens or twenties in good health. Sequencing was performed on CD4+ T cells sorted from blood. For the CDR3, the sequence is CATSGASGASYNEQFF. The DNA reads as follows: TGTGCCACCAGTGGGGCTAGCGGAGCCTCCTACAATGAGCAGTTCTTC.